This T cell receptor beta chain was captured by sequencing in a study of CD8 T cells in Susac syndrome. CD8+ and CD4+ blood T cells underwent TCR beta sequencing. Healthy donors were controls matched for age and sex. TEMRA cells were enriched by FACS, while CD8+ and CD4+ T cells were obtained through a negative isolation that was performed magnetically. Random hexamers primed reverse transcription of about 0.5 to 1 ug RNA. Across 54 Vbeta and 13 Jbeta, TCR beta CDR3 was amplified with immunoSEQ multiplex PCR. A single record per CDR3 protein comes from TCRdb applying MiXCR to the immunoSEQ multiplex PCR reads. The sample carries roughly 150,000 distinct CDR3 sequences, over 85% recorded once. This sequence originates from a human donor in good health. Sequences were obtained from CD4+ T cells from PBMCs.

CDR3: CASSSPGLAETETQYF. The CDR3 region has the DNA TGTGCCAGCAGCTCGCCGGGACTAGCGGAGACGGAGACCCAGTACTTC. The rearrangement joins TRBV7-9 to TRBJ2-5; TRBD2 aligns across 11 bases. Trimming removed 4 bases from V and 5 bases from J; junction bases left unmatched: 9. The CDR3 is 16 residues long. Germline values: CDR1 SEHNR, CDR2 FQNEAQ (reference sequence).